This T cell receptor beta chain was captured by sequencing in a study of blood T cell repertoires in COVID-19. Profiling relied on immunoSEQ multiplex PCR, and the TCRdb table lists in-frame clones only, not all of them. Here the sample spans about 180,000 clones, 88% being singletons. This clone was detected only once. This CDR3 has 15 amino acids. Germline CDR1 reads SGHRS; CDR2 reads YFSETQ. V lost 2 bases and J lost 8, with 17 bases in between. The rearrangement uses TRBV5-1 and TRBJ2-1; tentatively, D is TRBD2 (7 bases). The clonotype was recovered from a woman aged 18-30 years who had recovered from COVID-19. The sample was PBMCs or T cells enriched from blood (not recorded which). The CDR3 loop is CASSFYSGGHDEQFF. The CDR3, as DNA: TGCGCCAGCAGCTTCTACTCCGGGGGGCACGATGAGCAGTTCTTC.